These T cell receptor beta chains were read from a single sample in a study of CD8 T cells in Susac syndrome. TCRdb recomputed calls from the immunoSEQ multiplex PCR reads with MiXCR, one row per CDR3 protein. The repertoire consists of approximately 280,000 distinct CDR3 sequences, with about 85% occurring once and the leading ten covering about 0.11%. The sequenced material came from CD8+ T cells from PBMCs. The receptors were gathered from a human donor with multiple sclerosis. The CDR3 runs from the conserved cysteine through the conserved F or W. A D gene is named only where the DNA matches it firmly. Size is omitted from some rows. Given values are once, few, many or a class for expanded clones.

>TRBV7-9|NA|TRBD2|TRBJ2-2
CASSPDRDYNTGELFF
TGTGCCAGCAGCCCCGACCGGGACTACAACACCGGGGAGCTGTTTTTT
>TRBV29-1|NA|NA|TRBJ2-1
CSVELRNEQFF
TGCAGCGTTGAACTAAGGAATGAGCAGTTCTTC
>TRBV5-1|NA|TRBD2|TRBJ2-1
CASSSLAGGSYNEQFF
TGCGCCAGCAGCTCACTAGCGGGAGGTTCCTACAATGAGCAGTTCTTC
>TRBV7-9|NA|TRBD1|TRBJ2-7
CASSYAGQGSYEQYF
TGTGCCAGCAGCTATGCGGGACAGGGCTCCTACGAGCAGTACTTC
>TRBV6-1|NA|TRBD2|TRBJ2-7
CASSEGLAVSSYEQYF
TGTGCCAGCAGTGAAGGACTAGCGGTTTCCTCCTACGAGCAGTACTTC
>TRBV5-4|once|TRBD1|TRBJ1-1
CASSLLGGASTEAFF
TGTGCCAGCAGCTTGCTAGGGGGCGCAAGCACTGAAGCTTTCTTT
>TRBV29-1|NA|NA|TRBJ2-6
CSVDLGTGANVLTF
TGCAGCGTTGATTTGGGCACTGGGGCCAACGTCCTGACTTTC
>TRBV9|NA|NA|TRBJ2-7
CASSAQRGEQYF
TGTGCCAGCAGCGCCCAAAGGGGCGAGCAGTACTTC
>TRBV5-6|NA|NA|TRBJ1-1
CASSQGSSAFF
TGTGCCAGCAGCCAGGGGTCCTCGGCTTTCTTT
>TRBV2|once|NA|TRBJ2-1
CASSWDPDAHEQFF
TGTGCCAGCAGTTGGGACCCGGACGCGCATGAGCAGTTCTTC
>TRBV23-1|NA|TRBD1|TRBJ2-1
CASSQSRDRGHNEQFF
TGCGCCAGCAGTCAATCCAGGGACAGGGGCCACAATGAGCAGTTCTTC
>TRBV20-1|NA|NA|TRBJ1-2
CSAPAQGSKGYTF
TGCAGTGCCCCCGCCCAAGGGAGTAAGGGCTACACCTTC
>TRBV2|NA|NA|TRBJ1-1
CASGREAFF
TGTGCCAGCGGGAGGGAAGCTTTCTTT
>TRBV25-1|NA|NA|TRBJ2-3
CASSEYRVTDTQYF
TGTGCCAGCAGTGAATACAGGGTTACAGATACGCAGTATTTT
>TRBV27|few|TRBD1|TRBJ2-7
CASSSSGPARGLSEQYF
TGTGCCAGCAGTTCTAGTGGTCCTGCCAGGGGGCTCTCCGAGCAGTACTTC
>TRBV27|NA|NA|TRBJ2-7
CASSLGPGASLGYEQYF
TGTGCCAGCAGTTTAGGCCCGGGCGCCAGCCTGGGATACGAGCAGTACTTC
>TRBV28|NA|NA|TRBJ2-1
CASISGTSNEQFF
TGTGCCAGCATCTCCGGGACTTCCAATGAGCAGTTCTTC
>TRBV5-6|NA|NA|TRBJ2-5
CASSLSTVRYQETQYF
TGTGCCAGCAGCTTGTCGACAGTGAGGTACCAAGAGACCCAGTACTTC
>TRBV24-1|NA|TRBD1|TRBJ2-1
CATSDAPGQGFTDNEQFF
TGTGCCACCAGTGATGCGCCGGGACAGGGGTTCACCGACAATGAGCAGTTCTTC
>TRBV5-1|NA|NA|TRBJ1-2
CASSFSPNYGYTF
TGCGCCAGCAGCTTTTCCCCGAACTATGGCTACACCTTC
>TRBV18|NA|NA|TRBJ1-1
CASSPDPRAMDTEAFF
TGTGCCAGCTCACCCGATCCGCGCGCCATGGACACTGAAGCTTTCTTT
>TRBV7-9|NA|NA|TRBJ2-2
CASSLKGDGELFF
TGTGCCAGCAGCTTAAAAGGAGACGGGGAGCTGTTTTTT
>TRBV25-1|NA|NA|TRBJ2-2
CASSEYGASGELFF
TGTGCCAGCAGTGAATATGGGGCGAGCGGGGAGCTGTTTTTT
>TRBV15|NA|NA|TRBJ2-6
CATRGLSGAGANVLTF
TGTGCCACCAGGGGCCTTAGTGGGGCTGGGGCCAACGTCCTGACTTTC
>TRBV5-6|once|TRBD1|TRBJ2-5
CASSLGTGWSPETQYF
TGTGCCAGCAGCTTGGGGACAGGGTGGTCACCAGAGACCCAGTACTTC
>TRBV27|NA|NA|TRBJ2-4
CASSLSRRNIQYF
TGTGCCAGCAGTTTATCGCGCAGAAACATTCAGTACTTC
>TRBV9|NA|NA|TRBJ2-2
CASSAGGEVRGTGELFF
TGTGCCAGCAGCGCTGGGGGGGAGGTCAGGGGAACCGGGGAGCTGTTTTTT
>TRBV6-1|few|TRBD2|TRBJ2-1
CASNVWAGGDDEQFF
TGTGCCAGCAACGTCTGGGCGGGGGGCGACGATGAGCAGTTCTTC
>TRBV20-1|NA|NA|TRBJ1-1
CSARVSIRYGRMNTEAFF
TGCAGTGCTAGAGTCTCGATACGTTACGGACGGATGAACACTGAAGCTTTCTTT
>TRBV9|NA|NA|TRBJ2-5
CASSVGQKEETQYF
TGTGCCAGCAGCGTAGGACAGAAAGAAGAGACCCAGTACTTC
>TRBV4-2|NA|NA|TRBJ1-1
CASSEMNTEAFF
TGTGCCAGCAGCGAGATGAACACTGAAGCTTTCTTT
>TRBV19|NA|NA|TRBJ2-1
CASTPPPRSYNEQFF
TGTGCCAGTACTCCACCTCCTCGATCCTACAATGAGCAGTTCTTC
>TRBV7-3|NA|NA|TRBJ2-5
CASSLRGRGQIQETQYF
TGTGCCAGCAGCTTACGGGGGCGGGGACAGATCCAAGAGACCCAGTACTTC
>TRBV27|NA|TRBD2|TRBJ2-1
CASSLISGSFEQFF
TGTGCCAGCAGTTTAATTAGCGGGAGTTTTGAGCAGTTCTTC
>TRBV29-1|NA|TRBD2|TRBJ2-5
CSVEEYGRQETQYF
TGCAGCGTTGAAGAATACGGGAGGCAAGAGACCCAGTACTTC
>TRBV9|NA|NA|TRBJ2-2
CASSVEPPTRGTGELFF
TGTGCCAGCAGCGTAGAGCCTCCGACTAGGGGTACCGGGGAGCTGTTTTTT
>TRBV28|NA|NA|TRBJ1-5
CASSLGVLQPQHF
TGTGCCAGCAGTCTCGGGGTGCTTCAGCCCCAGCATTTT
>TRBV7-3|NA|TRBD1|TRBJ2-2
CASSWGASGQAYPNTGELFF
TGTGCCAGCAGCTGGGGTGCCTCTGGACAGGCATACCCCAACACCGGGGAGCTGTTTTTT
>TRBV28|NA|TRBD2|TRBJ2-1
CASSSGGQGNEQFF
TGTGCCAGCAGCTCGGGGGGGCAAGGGAATGAGCAGTTCTTC
>TRBV20-1|NA|NA|TRBJ2-7
CSAGPGPRSYEQYF
TGCAGTGCTGGCCCGGGGCCTCGCTCCTACGAGCAGTACTTC
>TRBV7-9|NA|NA|TRBJ2-1
CASSFGGDDNEQFF
TGTGCCAGCAGCTTTGGCGGGGACGACAATGAGCAGTTCTTC
>TRBV29-1|NA|NA|TRBJ1-2
CSVENRDIGYTF
TGCAGCGTTGAGAATAGGGACATCGGCTACACCTTC
>TRBV20-1|NA|NA|TRBJ2-7
CSARLMGAGVDEQYF
TGCAGTGCTAGATTGATGGGGGCGGGAGTGGACGAGCAGTACTTC
>TRBV3-1|NA|NA|TRBJ2-1
CASSQDSGYEQFF
TGTGCCAGCAGCCAAGATTCTGGATATGAGCAGTTCTTC
>TRBV7-2|NA|NA|TRBJ2-3
CASSLPSGWGRGDTQYF
TGTGCCAGCAGCCTCCCGTCAGGGTGGGGTCGAGGAGATACGCAGTATTTT
>TRBV27|NA|NA|TRBJ2-4
CASSSGGDAKNIQYF
TGTGCCAGCAGTTCGGGGGGCGACGCCAAAAACATTCAGTACTTC